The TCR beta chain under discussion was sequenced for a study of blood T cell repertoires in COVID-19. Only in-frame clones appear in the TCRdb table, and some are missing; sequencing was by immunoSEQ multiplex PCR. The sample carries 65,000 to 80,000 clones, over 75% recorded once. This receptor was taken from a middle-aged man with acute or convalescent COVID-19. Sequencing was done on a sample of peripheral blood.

CDR3 sequence reads: CASSYTLAGARNEQFF. The CDR3 DNA reads as TGTGCCAGCAGTTACACCCTAGCGGGAGCCAGGAATGAGCAGTTCTTC. V is TRBV6-5 and J is TRBJ2-1, with 10 bases that match TRBD2. The CDR3 runs to 16 residues. Germline assignment: CDR1 MNHEY and CDR2 SVGAGI. The J segment lost 7 bases and the V segment lost 2 bases, leaving 8 bases of the junction unmatched.